The 5 T cell receptor beta chains reported below all come from one sample, sequenced in a study of T cell repertoires in cytomegalovirus infection. TCRdb called the reads again in MiXCR, with one record for every CDR3 protein. This sample has 450,000 to 650,000 distinct CDR3 sequences, with over 35% found just once. For these receptors, no antigen is known. The material was cultured PBMCs, obtained from culture after CMV antigen stimulation. The receptor set was obtained from a human donor in good health (CMV status not recorded). Some clones in this sample may be carry-over from other donors' samples.

The chain carries TRBV19 and TRBJ1-1; D possibly corresponds to TRBD1 (5 bases). Between the trimmed V and J ends, which lost 4 bases and 5 bases, there was a span of 14 bases. There are 14 residues in the CDR3. CDR1 is LNHDA, CDR2 SQIVND, per germline (reference sequence). This CDR3 reads CASSTPGPRTEAFF. The CDR3 region has the DNA TGTGCCAGTAGTACTCCGGGACCTCGGACTGAAGCTTTCTTT.

The genes are TRBV19 and TRBJ2-3; 7 positions agree with TRBD2. This CDR3 contains 16 residues. V trimming: 7 bases; J trimming: 4 bases; junction bases outside the gene matches: 14. The germline CDR1 and CDR2 sequences are LNHDA and SQIVND (reference sequence). CDR3 sequence reads: CASTALASPLADTQYF. The CDR3 DNA reads TGTGCCAGTACCGCACTAGCGAGTCCTTTAGCAGATACGCAGTATTTT.

The chain joins TRBV5-3 to TRBJ2-7; D gene uncertain. TRBV5-3 is known as an ORF, though its function is uncertain. Trimming removed 8 bases from V and 3 bases from J, with 21 bases in between. This CDR3 is built from 15 residues. As DNA, the CDR3 is TGTGCCAGCAGCCCAGACACCCCCGGGCTCTACGAGCAGTACTTC. Translating gives CASSPDTPGLYEQYF.

V usage is TRBV6-2 or TRBV6-3 and J usage is TRBJ2-4; D remains unclear. The CDR3 consists of 15 residues. V was cut by 6 bases and J by 1 base, with 13 bases left in between. Germline loops: CDR1 MNHEY, CDR2 SVGEGT. CDR3 loop: CASRDPPGAKNIQYF. The CDR3 nucleotides are TGTGCCAGCAGAGACCCCCCCGGGGCCAAAAACATTCAGTACTTC.

This chain joins TRBV20-1 and TRBJ2-3; possibly TRBD2 for D (6 bases). Germline V gene data show CDR1 as DFQATT and CDR2 as SNEGSKA (reference sequence). The CDR3 has 16 residues. The ends were cut back, 4 bases at V and 4 bases at J, with 21 bases in the middle. In DNA form, the CDR3 reads TGCAGTGCTACCCCGGGGAGCGGGCTGCTTTCAGATACGCAGTATTTT. Protein: CSATPGSGLLSDTQYF.